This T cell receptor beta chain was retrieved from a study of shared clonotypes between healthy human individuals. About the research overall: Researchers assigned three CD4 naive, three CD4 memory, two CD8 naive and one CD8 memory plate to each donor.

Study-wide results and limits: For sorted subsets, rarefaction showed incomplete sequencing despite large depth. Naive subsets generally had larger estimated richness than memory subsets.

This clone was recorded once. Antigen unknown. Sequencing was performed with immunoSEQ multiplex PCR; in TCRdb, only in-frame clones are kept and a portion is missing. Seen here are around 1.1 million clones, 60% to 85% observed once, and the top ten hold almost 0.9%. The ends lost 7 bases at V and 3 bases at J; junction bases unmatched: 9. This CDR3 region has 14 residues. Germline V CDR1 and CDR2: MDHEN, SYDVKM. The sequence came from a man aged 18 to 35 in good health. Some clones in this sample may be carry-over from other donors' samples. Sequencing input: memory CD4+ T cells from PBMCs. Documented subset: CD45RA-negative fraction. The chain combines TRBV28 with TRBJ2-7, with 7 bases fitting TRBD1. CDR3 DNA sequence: TGTGCCAGCACCGACCCACAGGGGTTCTACGAGCAGTACTTC. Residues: CASTDPQGFYEQYF.